The 27 T cell receptor beta chains in this list originate from one sample, sequenced in a study of blood T cell repertoires in COVID-19. TCRdb keeps only in-frame clones here, not all; method: immunoSEQ multiplex PCR. Of some 180,000 clones in the sample, around 80% were seen once. Sequencing input: peripheral blood. These receptors came from a human donor in a cohort sampled during active COVID-19.

The chain couples TRBV6-5 to TRBJ1-2; D not resolved. This CDR3 has 15 amino acids. In germline, CDR1 is MNHEY, CDR2 SVGAGI. V was pared by 2 bases and J by 2 bases, with 12 bases between. The CDR3 DNA follows: TGTGCCAGCAGTTACGGAGGCATTGGAAACTATGGCTACACCTTC. It codes for CASSYGGIGNYGYTF.

The chain is built from TRBV20-1 and TRBJ2-7, with 8 bases matching TRBD2. CDR3 length: 13 residues. Germline values: CDR1 DFQATT, CDR2 SNEGSKA (reference sequence). V lost 3 bases and J lost 2; bases outside the gene matches: 3. The CDR3 loop reads CSASTSGPYEQYF. DNA for the CDR3: TGCAGTGCTAGTACTAGCGGACCCTACGAGCAGTACTTC.

Here the CDR3 reads CASSLGGLGDNEQFF. As DNA, the CDR3 is TGTGCCAGCAGCTTAGGGGGACTAGGGGACAATGAGCAGTTCTTC. The chain links TRBV28 to TRBJ2-1, with 8 nucleotides matching TRBD2. V gave up 6 bases and J gave up 5 bases; unmatched junction bases: 9. The CDR3 totals 15 residues. CDR1 MDHEN and CDR2 SYDVKM come from the germline V gene. Variable domain in full (rest from reference TRBV28 and TRBJ2-1): DVKVTQSSRYLVKRTGEKVFLECVQDMDHENMFWYRQDPGLGLRLIYFSYDVKMKEKGDIPEGYSVSREKKERFSLILESASTNQTSMYLCASSLGGLGDNEQFFGPGTRLTVL.

The chain recombines TRBV5-4 with TRBJ2-7; possibly TRBD1 for D (5 bases). This CDR3 contains 14 residues. V was shortened by 0 bases and J by 7 bases, with 14 bases between the two germline ends. Germline V gene sequence: CDR1 SGHNT, CDR2 YYREEE (reference sequence). The CDR3 coding sequence is TGTGCCAGCAGCTTGGAGCAGGGTGCAAGTGAGCAGTACTTC. It yields the protein CASSLEQGASEQYF.

The CDR3 DNA sequence: TGTGCCAGCAGTTTTCCCCCCGGGACTAGCGGATACGAGCAGTACTTC. It is translated as CASSFPPGTSGYEQYF. The chain carries TRBV6-6 and TRBJ2-7; 11 bases are a match to TRBD2. The CDR3 runs 16 residues. Unmatched junction bases numbered 9, after V lost 4 bases and J lost 4 bases. Germline V gene data show CDR1 as MNHNY and CDR2 as SVGAGI (reference sequence).

For the CDR3, the DNA is TGTGCCAGCAGCTTAGACCCTAGCGGAAACTACGAGCAGTACTTC. Its translation: CASSLDPSGNYEQYF. The chain joins TRBV11-3 to TRBJ2-7; 7 nucleotides line up with TRBD2. In germline, CDR1 is SGHNT, CDR2 YENEEA. CDR3 length: 15 amino acids. V lost 0 bases, J lost 3 bases, and 5 bases stayed unmatched.

The rearrangement joins TRBV5-8 to TRBJ1-5; D gene uncertain. CDR1 and CDR2 (germline): SGHTS, YDEGEE. The CDR3 contains 13 residues. V lost 1 base to trimming and J lost 10 bases, with 12 bases between them. CDR3 nucleotide sequence: TGTGCCAGCAGCTTGTCGCCGAATACTCCCCAGCATTTT. It encodes CASSLSPNTPQHF.

V gene TRBV5-1 combines with J gene TRBJ1-1, with D possibly TRBD1 on 5 matching bases. The germline CDR1 and CDR2 sequences are SGHRS and YFSETQ. V lost 1 base, J lost 2 bases, and 9 bases lay in between. This CDR3 contains 14 residues. As DNA, the CDR3 is TGCGCCAGCAGCTTGCAGACAGCAAACACTGAAGCTTTCTTT. This translates into CASSLQTANTEAFF.

The rearrangement links TRBV5-4 to TRBJ2-3; possible D gene TRBD1, 6 bases. V was trimmed by 1 base and J by 4 bases, leaving 13 bases between them. Germline V gives CDR1 SGHNT, CDR2 YYREEE (reference sequence). The CDR3 spans 15 residues. The chain's CDR3 is CASSLRTGWSDTQYF. The CDR3 bases are TGTGCCAGCAGCTTGAGAACAGGGTGGTCAGATACGCAGTATTTT.

Remarks on this clone: At the DNA level, this CDR3 is encoded by other sequences in the same sample as well. V and J are TRBV15 and TRBJ1-3; D remains unclear. This CDR3 contains 16 residues. Trimming stripped 0 bases from V and 0 bases from J, with 9 bases between. Germline-derived CDR1 and CDR2 are LNHNV and YYDKDF (reference sequence). The CDR3 reads CATSRDLASSGNTIYF. CDR3 nucleotide sequence: TGTGCCACCAGCAGAGATTTAGCCAGCTCTGGAAACACCATATATTTT.

This clone occurred a few times. The genes are TRBV10-1 and TRBJ1-4; D gene unclear. CDR1 WNHNN and CDR2 SYGVQD come from the germline V gene (reference sequence). This CDR3 is built from 14 residues. Trimming removed 10 bases at V and 3 bases at J, with 15 bases between. CDR3 loop: CAIGIEVANEKLFF. The CDR3 region has the DNA TGCGCCATCGGAATAGAGGTAGCTAATGAAAAACTGTTTTTT.

The chain recombines TRBV2 with TRBJ2-1; 10 bases map to TRBD2. The CDR3 is 13 amino acids. The V gene end was trimmed by 7 bases and the J gene end by 15 bases; junction bases not matched to a gene: 12. In germline, CDR1 is SNHLY, CDR2 FYNNEI. CDR3 sequence: CASIQEREGSRFF. CDR3 nucleotide sequence: TGTGCCAGCATTCAGGAGCGGGAGGGCAGTCGGTTCTTC. The variable domain in full, completed from reference TRBV2 and TRBJ2-1, reads EPEVTQTPSHQVTQMGQEVILRCVPISNHLYFYWYRQILGQKVEFLVSFYNNEISEKSEIFDDQFSVERPDGSNFTLKIRSTKLEDSAMYFCASIQEREGSRFFGPGTRLTVL.

This clone was recorded only once. The V and J genes are TRBV28 and TRBJ2-7; D possibly corresponds to TRBD2 (6 bases). Germline V gene lookup returns CDR1 MDHEN and CDR2 SYDVKM. Deletions cut 2 bases from V and 2 bases from J, with 16 bases between. The CDR3 contains 16 residues. CDR3 in amino acids: CASSLPPGAGTYEQYF. CDR3 in DNA: TGTGCCAGCAGTTTACCTCCCGGGGCGGGAACCTACGAGCAGTACTTC.

V usage is TRBV9 and J usage is TRBJ1-1; no reliable D call. CDR1 is SGDLS, CDR2 YYNGEE, per germline. V was cut by 1 base and J by 1 base, with 8 bases left in between. The CDR3 runs to 14 residues. The CDR3 here is CASSVMAENTEAFF. As DNA, the CDR3 is TGTGCCAGCAGCGTAATGGCGGAGAACACTGAAGCTTTCTTT.

The rearrangement links TRBV5-4 to TRBJ2-5, with TRBD2 matching over 13 bases. J gave up 5 bases and V 5 bases, and 6 bases lay outside the gene matches. Germline lookup yields CDR1 SGHNT and CDR2 YYREEE (reference sequence). The CDR3 has 15 amino acids. The CDR3 DNA reads as TGTGCCAGCAGTCCCGGGACTAGCGGGATTGAGACCCAGTACTTC. Translating gives CASSPGTSGIETQYF.

V and J are TRBV6-6 and TRBJ1-1; the D gene is possibly TRBD1 (6 bases). This CDR3 is 14 amino acids long. Germline loops: CDR1 MNHNY, CDR2 SVGAGI (reference sequence). Trimming cost V 7 bases and J 3 bases, with 15 bases left between them. The CDR3 protein is CASTRGQGHTEAFF. The DNA of the CDR3 is TGTGCCAGCACCCGAGGGCAGGGGCACACTGAAGCTTTCTTT.

This clone was found once. V and J are TRBV19 and TRBJ2-2, with 9 nucleotides matching TRBD1. Trimming cost V 6 bases and J 5 bases; bases outside gene matches: 7. The V gene's germline CDR1 is LNHDA and CDR2 SQIVND (reference sequence). This CDR3 region has 15 residues. The CDR3 DNA follows: TGTGCCAGTAGCTGGACAGGGGCAGGGACCGGGGAGCTGTTTTTT. Residues: CASSWTGAGTGELFF.

This chain joins TRBV28 and TRBJ2-6; TRBD1 agrees at 10 bases. The germline gives CDR1 MDHEN, CDR2 SYDVKM. This CDR3 spans 17 amino acids. Trimming removed 5 bases from V and 2 bases from J; junction bases left unmatched: 6. CDR3 amino acids: CASSLGQGVAGANVLTF. CDR3 DNA: TGTGCCAGCAGTCTCGGACAGGGGGTGGCTGGGGCCAACGTCCTGACTTTC.

The genes are TRBV15 and TRBJ1-5; TRBD1 is a possible D gene (6 bases). Germline CDR1 and CDR2: LNHNV and YYDKDF (reference sequence). V was cut by 1 base and J by 7 bases, with 11 bases left in between. This CDR3 has 14 amino acids. Written as DNA, the CDR3 is TGTGCCACCAGCAGAGCCGGACAGAACCAGCCCCAGCATTTT. Translating it yields CATSRAGQNQPQHF.

V usage is TRBV7-9 and J usage is TRBJ2-3; 7 nucleotides match TRBD2. Unmatched junction bases numbered 3, after V lost 1 base and J lost 5 bases. CDR3 length equals 14 residues. Looked up from germline, CDR1 is SEHNR and CDR2 is FQNEAQ (reference sequence). This CDR3 reads CASSLGLAQDTQYF. The CDR3 DNA reads TGTGCCAGCAGCTTAGGACTAGCTCAAGATACGCAGTATTTT. Drawing the rest from reference TRBV7-9 and TRBJ2-3, the complete variable domain is DTGVSQNPRHKITKRGQNVTFRCDPISEHNRLYWYRQTLGQGPEFLTYFQNEAQLEKSRLLSDRFSAERPKGSFSTLEIQRTEQGDSAMYLCASSLGLAQDTQYFGPGTRLTVL.

With regard to this clone: The same CDR3 can be traced to other DNA sequences in this sample. The chain links TRBV18 to TRBJ1-5; the D gene is possibly TRBD1 (5 bases). This CDR3 has 13 amino acids. From germline, CDR1 is KGHSH and CDR2 LQKENI. V was trimmed by 2 bases and J by 5 bases, leaving 7 bases between them. As DNA, the CDR3 is TGTGCCAGCTCACCAGACAGAGATCAGCCCCAGCATTTT. Amino acids: CASSPDRDQPQHF.

The chain carries TRBV5-4 and TRBJ2-5; 7 bases are a match to TRBD2. This CDR3 is 15 amino acids long. CDR1 and CDR2 from the germline V gene are SGHNT and YYREEE (reference sequence). The ends lost 4 bases at V and 4 bases at J; junction bases unmatched: 10. CDR3: CASSRTRDSIETQYF. The CDR3 DNA is TGTGCCAGCAGCCGGACTAGAGATAGTATAGAGACCCAGTACTTC.

The rearrangement joins TRBV2 to TRBJ2-7; TRBD2 matches at 9 bases. This CDR3 has 14 residues. Germline CDR1 is SNHLY and CDR2 is FYNNEI. After removal of 7 bases from V and 2 bases from J, the junction contained 6 bases not matched to a gene. The CDR3 nucleotides read TGTGCCAGCACTATCGGACTAGCGCCCTACGAGCAGTACTTC. Amino acid sequence: CASTIGLAPYEQYF.

This clone was detected only once. J is TRBJ2-3 and V is TRBV6-1; D remains unclear. Germline CDR1 and CDR2: MNHNS and SASEGT. Between the trimmed V and J ends, which lost 1 base and 6 bases, there was a span of 5 bases. The CDR3 covers 12 residues. The CDR3 nucleotides are TGTGCCAGCAGTGAAGTTTCTGATACGCAGTATTTT. Translated, it gives CASSEVSDTQYF.

This chain links TRBV7-9 with TRBJ1-4; maybe TRBD1 (6 bases). Trimming pared 8 bases from V and 7 bases from J, leaving 26 bases between. This CDR3 contains 17 residues. In germline, CDR1 is SEHNR, CDR2 FQNEAQ (reference sequence). The DNA of the CDR3 is TGTGCCAGCCTTCTCCCCCACCCAGGGGCAGATGGTGAAAAACTGTTTTTT. Its translation is CASLLPHPGADGEKLFF.

V usage is TRBV5-1 and J usage is TRBJ2-5; 9 bases match TRBD1. V shed 5 bases and J 4 bases; nucleotides not matched to a gene: 6. This CDR3 spans 14 amino acids. Germline CDR1 SGHRS, CDR2 YFSETQ. The CDR3 loop is CASRLQGAGETQYF. The CDR3 DNA sequence: TGCGCCAGCAGATTACAGGGGGCAGGAGAGACCCAGTACTTC.

The chain carries TRBV6-6 and TRBJ2-5, with 10 bases matching TRBD2. The V segment lost 6 bases and the J segment 5 bases; nucleotides outside the gene matches: 9. CDR3 length: 15 residues. The germline CDR1 and CDR2 sequences are MNHNY and SVGAGI (reference sequence). CDR3: CASSPGLALKETQYF. As DNA, the CDR3 is TGTGCCAGCAGCCCGGGACTAGCGTTAAAGGAGACCCAGTACTTC.